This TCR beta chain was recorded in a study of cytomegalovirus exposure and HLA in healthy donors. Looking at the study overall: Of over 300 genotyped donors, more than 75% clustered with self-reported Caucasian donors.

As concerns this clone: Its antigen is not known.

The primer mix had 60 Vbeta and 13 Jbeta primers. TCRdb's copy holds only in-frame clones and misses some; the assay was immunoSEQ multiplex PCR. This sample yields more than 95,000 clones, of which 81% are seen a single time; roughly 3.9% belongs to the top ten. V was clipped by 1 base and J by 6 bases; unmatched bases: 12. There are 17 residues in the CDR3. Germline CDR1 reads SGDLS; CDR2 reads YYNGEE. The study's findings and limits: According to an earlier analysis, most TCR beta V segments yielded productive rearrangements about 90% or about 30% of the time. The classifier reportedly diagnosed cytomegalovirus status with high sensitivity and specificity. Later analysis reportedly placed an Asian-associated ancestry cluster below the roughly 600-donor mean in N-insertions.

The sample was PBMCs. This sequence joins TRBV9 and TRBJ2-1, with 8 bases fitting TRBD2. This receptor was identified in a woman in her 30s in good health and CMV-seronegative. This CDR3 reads CASSVRSGSFYGNEQFF. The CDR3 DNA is TGTGCCAGCAGCGTACGAAGCGGGAGTTTTTATGGCAATGAGCAGTTCTTC.